Each of the 14 T cell receptor beta chains below was sequenced from the same sample in a study of blood T cell repertoires in COVID-19. Assay: immunoSEQ multiplex PCR; the TCRdb copy retains only in-frame clones and omits some. Of over 110,000 clones in the sample, just under 80% were seen once. The sequenced sample consisted of peripheral blood. The receptors derive from a woman aged 55-70 years with acute or convalescent COVID-19.

V is TRBV21-1 and J is TRBJ1-2; the table's D gene call, TRBD1, was not cross checked with the DNA. TRBV21-1 represents a pseudogene. CDR3 length: 13 residues. The CDR3, as DNA: TGTGCCACCTTTCTTATCCAGGACTATGGCTACACCTTC. Protein: CATFLIQDYGYTF.

This chain uses TRBV18 with TRBJ2-7; TRBD2 matches 8 bases. This CDR3 is built from 15 residues. The ends lost 6 bases at V and 2 bases at J; junction bases unmatched: 9. The germline V gene has CDR1 KGHSH and CDR2 LQKENI. The CDR3 DNA is TGTGCCAGCTCGCCGTGGGGACTAGAAACCTACGAGCAGTACTTC. It specifies CASSPWGLETYEQYF.

The rearrangement links TRBV19 to TRBJ2-1; 12 nucleotides line up with TRBD2. V dropped 7 bases and J dropped 0; count of bases not matched to a gene: 7. Per the germline V gene, CDR1 is LNHDA and CDR2 is SQIVND (reference sequence). The CDR3 is made up of 17 amino acids. The CDR3 sequence: CASKTSGSSSSYNEQFF. In DNA form, the CDR3 reads TGTGCCAGTAAGACTAGCGGGAGTTCCAGCTCCTACAATGAGCAGTTCTTC.

The CDR3: CASKGAGTDTQYF. CDR3 sequence (DNA): TGTGCCAGCAAGGGGGCTGGCACAGATACGCAGTATTTT. The chain has TRBV6-5 and TRBJ2-3; 7 nucleotides align to TRBD1. With 7 bases clipped from V and 1 base from J, the junction kept 2 bases outside the gene matches. The CDR3 contains 13 residues. CDR1 MNHEY and CDR2 SVGAGI come from the germline V gene.

This clone was seen more than once but under ten times. The CDR3 DNA sequence: TGTGCCAGCAGTTCCAGGAACTATGGCTACACCTTC. Encoded protein: CASSSRNYGYTF. The rearrangement joins TRBV12-3 or TRBV12-4 to TRBJ1-2; D not resolved. The CDR3 is 12 amino acids. Trimming stripped 4 bases from V and 2 bases from J, with 5 bases between.

The CDR3 DNA reads as TGTGCCAGCAGCGCGGGGTTCCAAGAGACCCAGTACTTC. Its protein is CASSAGFQETQYF. The V and J genes are TRBV9 and TRBJ2-5; D might be TRBD2 (5 bases). Germline CDR1 is SGDLS and CDR2 is YYNGEE. This CDR3 comprises 13 residues. Trimming left V 3 bases short and J 1 base short, with 7 bases between.

This chain uses TRBV5-1 with TRBJ2-5, with 7 bases matching TRBD1. Germline V gene lookup returns CDR1 SGHRS and CDR2 YFSETQ. This CDR3 is built from 15 residues. V shed 0 bases, J shed 2 bases, and the junction held 4 bases outside the gene matches. For the CDR3, the DNA is TGCGCCAGCAGCTTGGAGGGACAGCCACAAGAGACCCAGTACTTC. Translating it yields CASSLEGQPQETQYF.

The genes are TRBV29-1 and TRBJ1-1, with unresolved D. CDR1 is SQVTM, CDR2 ANQGSEA, per germline. The CDR3 contains 15 residues. Trimming cost V 4 bases and J 0 bases, with 15 bases left between them. The CDR3: CSVGSRARLNTEAFF. The CDR3 DNA follows: TGCAGCGTTGGATCCAGAGCGAGATTGAACACTGAAGCTTTCTTT.

DNA of the CDR3: TGCGCCAGCAGCCCCGGGGACAGGACCTACGAGCAGTACTTC. Translated, it gives CASSPGDRTYEQYF. This chain connects TRBV5-1 to TRBJ2-7; TRBD1 agrees at 8 bases. The CDR3 loop spans 14 amino acids. The trim removed 4 bases at V and 2 bases at J, leaving 5 bases unmatched. Germline values: CDR1 SGHRS, CDR2 YFSETQ. Full variable domain (outside the CDR3, taken from reference TRBV5-1 and TRBJ2-7): KAGVTQTPRYLIKTRGQQVTLSCSPISGHRSVSWYQQTPGQGLQFLFEYFSETQRNKGNFPGRFSGRQFSNSRSEMNVSTLELGDSALYLCASSPGDRTYEQYFGPGTRLTVT.

This clone is a singleton in its sample. The identical CDR3 is also encoded by other nucleotide sequences in the sample. The J gene is TRBJ2-1, the V gene TRBV5-1; D not resolved. The ends were cut back, 0 bases at V and 4 bases at J, with 8 bases in the middle. The CDR3 covers 14 residues. Germline assignment: CDR1 SGHRS and CDR2 YFSETQ. The CDR3 coding sequence is TGCGCCAGCAGCTTGGGAGGCGGTTACAATGAGCAGTTCTTC. Its protein is CASSLGGGYNEQFF.

The CDR3 is CASRRPGSLYGYTF. The DNA for the CDR3 is TGTGCCAGCAGACGCCCGGGGAGCCTCTATGGCTACACCTTC. The chain joins TRBV3-1 (or the pseudogene TRBV3-2) to TRBJ1-2; D gene ambiguous. The germline CDR1 and CDR2 sequences are LGHDT and YNNKEL (reference sequence). This CDR3 has 14 residues. V was clipped by 6 bases and J by 4 bases, with 15 bases between them.

The chain joins TRBV6-5 to TRBJ2-1; D is perhaps TRBD2 (5 bases). This CDR3 has 14 residues. Germline V gene data show CDR1 as MNHEY and CDR2 as SVGAGI. V lost 5 bases and J lost 3, with 11 bases in between. The CDR3: CASSRQEGYNEQFF. CDR3 sequence (DNA): TGTGCCAGCAGTCGACAAGAGGGCTACAATGAGCAGTTCTTC.

The sample holds a few counts of this clone. V usage is TRBV10-2 and J usage is TRBJ2-7; 7 bases align to TRBD1. The junction had 7 bases not matched to a gene; V was cut back by 4 bases and J by 4 bases. CDR3 length equals 14 residues. Germline CDR1 reads WSHSY; CDR2 reads SAAADI. The CDR3: CASSGRGGAYEQYF. CDR3 coding DNA: TGCGCCAGCAGTGGTAGAGGGGGCGCTTACGAGCAGTACTTC.

This rearrangement joins TRBV29-1 to TRBJ2-1; 8 positions agree with TRBD2. The junction had 9 bases not matched to a gene; V was cut back by 5 bases and J by 9 bases. The V gene's germline CDR1 is SQVTM and CDR2 ANQGSEA. The CDR3 covers 13 residues. CDR3: CSVSKGLVGEQFF. The CDR3 bases are TGCAGCGTTAGTAAGGGACTAGTTGGTGAGCAGTTCTTC.